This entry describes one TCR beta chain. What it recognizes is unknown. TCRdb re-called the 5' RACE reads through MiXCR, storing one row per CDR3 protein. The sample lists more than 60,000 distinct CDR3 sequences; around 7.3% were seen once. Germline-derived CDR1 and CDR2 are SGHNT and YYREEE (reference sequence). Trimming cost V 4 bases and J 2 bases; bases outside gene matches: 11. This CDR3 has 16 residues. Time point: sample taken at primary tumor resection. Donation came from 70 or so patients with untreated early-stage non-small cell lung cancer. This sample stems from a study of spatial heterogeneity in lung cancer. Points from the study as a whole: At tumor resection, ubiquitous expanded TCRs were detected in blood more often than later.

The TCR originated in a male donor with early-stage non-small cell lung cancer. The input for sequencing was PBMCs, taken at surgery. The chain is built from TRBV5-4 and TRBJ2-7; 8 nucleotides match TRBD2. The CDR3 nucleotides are TGTGCCAGCAGCCCCAACCTAGCGGGTTCGGCCTACGAGCAGTACTTC. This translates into CASSPNLAGSAYEQYF.